This record covers a single T cell receptor (beta chain). V was clipped by 3 bases and J by 11 bases; unmatched bases: 9. This CDR3 contains 13 residues. Germline assignment: CDR1 SNHLY and CDR2 FYNNEI. Here immunoSEQ multiplex PCR was the method, and the copy in TCRdb shows in-frame clones only, minus some. The data contain a few hundred thousand clones, roughly 89% of them seen just once; the ten biggest clones take up approximately 6.5%. Participants were aged about 18 to 90 years from some 24 US areas. Participants' reported clinical history set cohort assignment. Before being deemed recovered, Cohort 3 donors had two negative PCRs, clearance, or symptom resolution. This record comes from a study of blood T cell repertoires in COVID-19.

The V call is TRBV2, the J call TRBJ1-1, with 7 bases identical to TRBD1. The sequencing sample was made of PBMCs or T cells enriched from blood (not recorded which). This sequence originates from a middle-aged woman who had recovered from COVID-19. The CDR3 DNA reads TGTGCCAGCAGTGATCCCGCTGGGACAGAGGCTTTCTTT. This codes for CASSDPAGTEAFF.